Following are 21 T cell receptor beta chains from one sample sequenced in a study of identical twins. A single record per CDR3 protein comes from TCRdb applying MiXCR to the 5' RACE reads. The sample records 700,000 or so distinct CDR3 sequences, over 8.5% being singletons. The sample was also linked to a second study, of yellow fever vaccine responses in identical twins.

Source material: PBMCs. The receptors derive from a woman aged 18-29 years in good health.

The V and J genes are TRBV7-9 and TRBJ2-5, with D unresolved. The CDR3 has 15 residues. Germline values: CDR1 SEHNR, CDR2 FQNEAQ (reference sequence). V was cut by 1 base and J by 1 base, with 10 bases left in between. CDR3 protein: CASSLGVPIQETQYF. The CDR3 coding sequence is TGTGCCAGCAGCTTAGGAGTTCCGATCCAAGAGACCCAGTACTTC.

The J gene is TRBJ1-1, the V gene TRBV30; D unresolved. Deletions cut 5 bases from V and 6 bases from J, with 13 bases between. Germline CDR1 is GTSNPN and CDR2 is SVGIG (reference sequence). The length of the CDR3 is 12 residues. CDR3: CAWRQMGPEAFF. As DNA, the CDR3 is TGTGCCTGGCGACAAATGGGCCCTGAAGCTTTCTTT. The whole variable domain, remainder taken from reference TRBV30 and TRBJ1-1, is SQTIHQWPATLVQPVGSPLSLECTVEGTSNPNLYWYRQAAGRGLQLLFYSVGIGQISSEVPQNLSASRPQDRQFILSSKKLLLSDSGFYLCAWRQMGPEAFFGQGTRLTVV.

In its sample, this clonotype was seen a few times. The CDR3 sequence: CSARSPGTGGAKETQYF. The CDR3 DNA follows: TGCAGTGCTAGATCCCCCGGGACAGGGGGCGCGAAGGAGACCCAGTACTTC. The rearrangement uses TRBV20-1 and TRBJ2-5, with TRBD1 identical over 12 bases. There are 17 residues in the CDR3. J gave up 5 bases and V 2 bases, and 12 bases lay outside the gene matches. CDR1 and CDR2 from the germline V gene are DFQATT and SNEGSKA (reference sequence).

This clonotype was seen a handful of times. This chain uses TRBV5-1 with TRBJ2-6; maybe TRBD1 (5 bases). The CDR3 totals 17 residues. Between the trimmed V and J ends, which lost 2 bases and 0 bases, there was a span of 12 bases. CDR1 is SGHRS, CDR2 YFSETQ, per germline. The CDR3 nucleotides read TGCGCCAGCAGCTTTGGACATACCGACTCTGGGGCCAACGTCCTGACTTTC. Translation: CASSFGHTDSGANVLTF. Full variable domain (outside the CDR3, taken from reference TRBV5-1 and TRBJ2-6): KAGVTQTPRYLIKTRGQQVTLSCSPISGHRSVSWYQQTPGQGLQFLFEYFSETQRNKGNFPGRFSGRQFSNSRSEMNVSTLELGDSALYLCASSFGHTDSGANVLTFGAGSRLTVL.

This clonotype was counted many times. The V and J genes are TRBV12-3 or TRBV12-4 and TRBJ2-1, with D tentatively TRBD2 (5 bases). Deletions cut 5 bases from V and 12 bases from J, with 20 bases between. The length of the CDR3 is 14 residues. The chain's CDR3 is CASSQRRLQSTQFF. CDR3 DNA sequence: TGTGCCAGCAGTCAAAGGCGACTACAATCGACGCAGTTCTTC.

Notes on this clonotype: A read error is possible here, since a much larger clone lies one base away. CDR3 sequence (DNA): TGTGCCAGCAGCTTAGCGCTGGGGGGGAGTTGGAACGAGCAGTACTTC. It yields the protein CASSLALGGSWNEQYF. V gene TRBV7-9 combines with J gene TRBJ2-7, with 7 bases identical to TRBD2. V lost 0 bases to trimming and J lost 5 bases; unmatched junction nucleotides: 10. Germline CDR1 is SEHNR and CDR2 is FQNEAQ (reference sequence). The CDR3 runs 16 residues.

There are a few counts of this clonotype. The V call is TRBV5-6, the J call TRBJ1-5, with TRBD1 matching 12 bases. Germline V gene data show CDR1 as SGHDT and CDR2 as YYEEEE. Unmatched junction bases numbered 6, after V lost 4 bases and J lost 7 bases. This CDR3 contains 15 residues. The DNA of the CDR3 is TGTGCCAGCAGCATCCGGGACAGGGGGCGACAGCCCCAGCATTTT. This codes for CASSIRDRGRQPQHF. Full variable domain (rest looked up from reference TRBV5-6 and TRBJ1-5): DAGVTQSPTHLIKTRGQQVTLRCSPKSGHDTVSWYQQALGQGPQFIFQYYEEEERQRGNFPDRFSGHQFPNYSSELNVNALLLGDSALYLCASSIRDRGRQPQHFGDGTRLSIL.

This clonotype appeared a few times. The chain joins TRBV7-2 to TRBJ2-5; D remains ambiguous. The V end lost 5 bases, the J end lost 7 bases, and 8 bases lay between the germline ends. Germline-derived CDR1 and CDR2 are SGHTA and FQGNSA. The CDR3 is 11 residues long. The CDR3 nucleotides are TGTGCCAGCAGCCCGCTTCCGACCCAGTACTTC. Protein: CASSPLPTQYF. The full variable domain, rest sourced from reference TRBV7-2 and TRBJ2-5, is GAGVSQSPSNKVTEKGKDVELRCDPISGHTALYWYRQSLGQGLEFLIYFQGNSAPDKSGLPSDRFSAERTGGSVSTLTIQRTQQEDSAVYLCASSPLPTQYFGPGTRLLVL.

This clonotype was found a few times. This rearrangement joins TRBV20-1 to TRBJ2-4; D is unresolved. This CDR3 is built from 13 residues. V shed 5 bases and J shed 0 bases, with 8 bases lying between them. Germline-derived CDR1 and CDR2 are DFQATT and SNEGSKA (reference sequence). Here the CDR3 reads CSAQIAAKNIQYF. CDR3 bases: TGCAGTGCTCAAATCGCAGCCAAAAACATTCAGTACTTC.

There are many counts of this clonotype. V and J are TRBV5-1 and TRBJ2-7; D may be TRBD1 (6 bases). Between the trimmed V and J ends, which lost 0 bases and 4 bases, there was a span of 11 bases. Per the germline V gene, CDR1 is SGHRS and CDR2 is YFSETQ. This CDR3 has 14 amino acids. The CDR3 loop reads CASSLDGTIYEQYF. CDR3 bases: TGCGCCAGCAGCTTGGATGGGACAATTTACGAGCAGTACTTC.

The chain joins TRBV12-3 or TRBV12-4 to TRBJ2-7, with D perhaps matching TRBD2 (6 bases). This CDR3 has 16 amino acids. V was shortened by 5 bases and J by 4 bases, with 21 bases between the two germline ends. The CDR3 sequence: CASSPNTGLLLYEQYF. CDR3 in DNA: TGTGCCAGCAGTCCAAACACGGGACTGCTTCTTTACGAGCAGTACTTC.

This clonotype was seen a handful of times. CDR3 amino acids: CASSGFPSGGTDTQYF. The CDR3 DNA reads as TGTGCCAGCAGTGGATTCCCTAGCGGGGGCACAGATACGCAGTATTTT. This chain uses TRBV6-4 with TRBJ2-3, with 9 bases identical to TRBD2. This CDR3 is built from 16 residues. CDR1 and CDR2 (germline): MRHNA, SNTAGT. V lost 4 bases to trimming and J lost 1 base; unmatched junction nucleotides: 6.

This clonotype was seen a few times. V is TRBV20-1 and J is TRBJ2-3, with TRBD2 matching 11 bases. The CDR3 contains 14 residues. Germline loops: CDR1 DFQATT, CDR2 SNEGSKA (reference sequence). V trimming: 6 bases; J trimming: 2 bases; junction bases outside the gene matches: 4. This chain's CDR3 is CSAKLAGATDTQYF. Written as DNA, the CDR3 is TGCAGTGCCAAACTAGCGGGGGCCACAGATACGCAGTATTTT.

This clonotype has a single count. The chain couples TRBV24-1 to TRBJ2-1, with 10 nucleotides matching TRBD2. J gave up 8 bases and V 4 bases, and 16 bases lay outside the gene matches. Per germline, CDR1 KGHDR and CDR2 SFDVKD. This CDR3 has 18 residues. The CDR3 DNA reads as TGTGCCACCAGTGACCGCCCACTAGCGGGATATGCGCGGGATGAGCAGTTCTTC. Residues: CATSDRPLAGYARDEQFF.

The V call is TRBV12-5, the J call TRBJ2-1; D not certain. V lost 2 bases to trimming and J lost 9 bases, with 14 bases between them. The CDR3 runs 14 residues. The germline V gene encodes CDR1 LGHNT and CDR2 FRNRAP. CDR3 sequence: CASGLSPLFGEQFF. The CDR3 bases are TGTGCTAGTGGTTTGTCCCCTCTTTTTGGTGAGCAGTTCTTC.

The table lists this clonotype with many counts. This chain joins TRBV28 and TRBJ1-5, with no clear D. The CDR3 contains 12 residues. Germline-derived CDR1 and CDR2 are MDHEN and SYDVKM. The germline V and J ends were trimmed by 5 bases and 5 bases, with 7 bases remaining between them. CDR3: CASSPPDQPQHF. The CDR3 DNA is TGTGCCAGCAGTCCACCCGATCAGCCCCAGCATTTT.

This clonotype was seen a handful of times. The genes are TRBV12-3 or TRBV12-4 and TRBJ2-2; either TRBD1 or TRBD2 may fit D (6 bases each). V lost 3 bases and J lost 5, with 13 bases in between. CDR3 size: 15 residues. The CDR3 bases are TGTGCCAGCAGTTTTGGGCAGGGGAGGACCGGGGAGCTGTTTTTT. This encodes CASSFGQGRTGELFF.

The chain joins TRBV10-3 to TRBJ2-3; 7 bases are a match to TRBD1. This CDR3 region has 16 residues. With 2 bases clipped from V and 5 bases from J, the junction kept 10 bases outside the gene matches. The germline gives CDR1 ENHRY, CDR2 SYGVKD. The CDR3 is CAISEPWTGGGDTQYF. As DNA, the CDR3 is TGTGCCATCAGTGAGCCTTGGACAGGTGGGGGAGATACGCAGTATTTT.

This clonotype was recorded a few times. This chain uses TRBV24-1 with TRBJ2-3; D remains ambiguous. Trimming took 4 bases from V and 5 from J, leaving 3 bases between them. From germline, CDR1 is KGHDR and CDR2 SFDVKD. The CDR3 totals 11 residues. The CDR3 reads CATSELDTQYF. The CDR3 bases are TGTGCCACCAGTGAATTAGATACGCAGTATTTT.

This sequence joins TRBV18 and TRBJ1-5; TRBD1 might be the D (5 bases). V lost 3 bases and J 7 bases, leaving 13 bases between the germline ends. This CDR3 comprises 14 residues. Per the germline V gene, CDR1 is KGHSH and CDR2 is LQKENI. The chain's CDR3 is CASSPAIGGQPQHF. The CDR3 nucleotides are TGTGCCAGCTCACCGGCGATTGGGGGGCAGCCCCAGCATTTT. Full variable domain (outside the CDR3, taken from reference TRBV18 and TRBJ1-5): NAGVMQNPRHLVRRRGQEARLRCSPMKGHSHVYWYRQLPEEGLKFMVYLQKENIIDESGMPKERFSAEFPKEGPSILRIQQVVRGDSAAYFCASSPAIGGQPQHFGDGTRLSIL.

The chain joins TRBV11-2 to TRBJ2-7; D assignment may be TRBD1 or TRBD2 (5 bases each). The V end lost 3 bases, the J end lost 9 bases, and 15 bases lay between the germline ends. Germline V gives CDR1 SGHAT, CDR2 FQNNGV. This CDR3 is built from 13 residues. CDR3 sequence reads: CASSFAIGAVQYF. CDR3 nucleotide sequence: TGTGCCAGCAGCTTCGCGATCGGGGCCGTGCAGTACTTC.